The 16 T cell receptor beta chains given below trace back to one sample, sequenced in a study of T cell clones after liver transplantation. Sequencing used immunoSEQ multiplex PCR; TCRdb keeps in-frame clones, though not all of them. The sample contains 85,000 to 110,000 clones, about 88% of which appear only once. The material was CD4+ T cells from blood, obtained around 49 months after liver transplant. Source of these receptors: a human patient who received a liver transplant. Some T cells may arise from the graft donor.

The chain is built from TRBV11-3 and TRBJ2-1, with D maybe TRBD2 (6 bases). The V gene's germline CDR1 is SGHNT and CDR2 YENEEA. The length of the CDR3 is 15 residues. V gave up 3 bases and J gave up 7 bases, with 16 bases separating them. CDR3 residues: CASSFRGTLQNEQFF. CDR3 sequence (DNA): TGTGCCAGCAGCTTCCGGGGGACCTTACAAAATGAGCAGTTCTTC.

This rearrangement joins TRBV27 to TRBJ2-7; perhaps D is TRBD1 or TRBD2 (5 bases each). Germline CDR1 is MNHEY and CDR2 is SMNVEV (reference sequence). The CDR3 runs to 19 residues. With 2 bases removed from V and 1 base from J, the gap between germline ends came to 24 bases. In DNA form, the CDR3 reads TGTGCCAGCAGTTTAAGGGGCCGGGACCTCGCCACGCGGTCCTACGAGCAGTACTTC. Protein: CASSLRGRDLATRSYEQYF.

The table lists this clone with a count of one. One end of the junction does not line up with germline, which may come from a read error. The rearrangement uses TRBV28 and TRBJ2-7; D remains ambiguous. In germline, CDR1 is MDHEN, CDR2 SYDVKM. CDR3 length: 12 amino acids. The CDR3 loop reads CASSVAAYGQYF. The CDR3 DNA sequence: TGTGCCAGCAGTGTGGCAGCCTACGGGCAGTACTTC. Filled out from reference TRBV28 and TRBJ2-7, the complete variable domain reads DVKVTQSSRYLVKRTGEKVFLECVQDMDHENMFWYRQDPGLGLRLIYFSYDVKMKEKGDIPEGYSVSREKKERFSLILESASTNQTSMYLCASSVAAYGQYFGPGTRLTVT.

The CDR3 nucleotides are TGCGCCAGCAGCGAGGGACTCCTGAACACTGAAGCTTTCTTT. This encodes CASSEGLLNTEAFF. The chain is built from TRBV5-1 and TRBJ1-1, with D maybe TRBD1 (5 bases). Trimming stripped 4 bases from V and 0 bases from J, with 10 bases between. The length of the CDR3 is 14 residues. Germline CDR1 reads SGHRS; CDR2 reads YFSETQ.

The V call is TRBV7-3, the J call TRBJ2-5; a weak D match, TRBD2 (7 bases). This CDR3 contains 16 residues. Trimming left V 2 bases short and J 1 base short, with 14 bases between. CDR1 is SGHTA and CDR2 is FQGTGA in the germline V gene. The CDR3 DNA sequence: TGTGCCAGCAGCTTATCGGTGGCGGGGGCCCAAGAGACCCAGTACTTC. Translating gives CASSLSVAGAQETQYF.

This clone has more than one count but fewer than ten. The genes are TRBV5-1 and TRBJ1-4; TRBD1 matches 8 bases. V dropped 3 bases and J dropped 6; count of bases not matched to a gene: 7. Germline loops: CDR1 SGHRS, CDR2 YFSETQ. The length of the CDR3 is 15 residues. The CDR3 region has the DNA TGCGCCAGCAGCTCCTCAGGGGGCCCGGATGAAAAACTGTTTTTT. Translated, it gives CASSSSGGPDEKLFF.

This rearrangement joins TRBV7-3 to TRBJ2-3; unclear D gene. CDR3 length equals 16 residues. V gave up 0 bases and J gave up 0 bases, with 10 bases separating them. In germline, CDR1 is SGHTA, CDR2 FQGTGA. The CDR3 loop is CASSLTVSDSTDTQYF. Written as DNA, the CDR3 is TGTGCCAGCAGCTTAACGGTTTCCGATAGCACAGATACGCAGTATTTT.

V is TRBV29-1 and J is TRBJ2-1, with TRBD1 matching 7 bases. The CDR3 has 13 residues. Per the germline V gene, CDR1 is SQVTM and CDR2 is ANQGSEA. V lost 7 bases to trimming and J lost 6 bases; unmatched junction nucleotides: 9. In DNA form, the CDR3 reads TGCAGCGCTAACAGGGGTGAGGGCAATGAGCAGTTCTTC. The encoded protein is CSANRGEGNEQFF.

The rearrangement joins TRBV28 to TRBJ2-7; 11 nucleotides align to TRBD1. Germline V gene sequence: CDR1 MDHEN, CDR2 SYDVKM. V trimming: 7 bases; J trimming: 5 bases; junction bases outside the gene matches: 13. The CDR3 length is 16 residues. The CDR3 DNA reads TGTGCCAGCACCCTCAGAGGGACAGGGGGGAGAAACGAGCAGTACTTC. Its protein is CASTLRGTGGRNEQYF.

The chain employs TRBV6-1 and TRBJ2-7; 11 bases are shared with TRBD2. V gave up 3 bases and J gave up 6 bases; unmatched junction bases: 4. The CDR3 runs 14 residues. Germline values: CDR1 MNHNS, CDR2 SASEGT. The CDR3 DNA sequence: TGTGCCAGCAGTGAGACTAGCGGGGTCGCCGAGCAGTACTTC. Amino acids: CASSETSGVAEQYF.

This clone occurred a few times. The chain has TRBV27 and TRBJ2-4; the D call may be TRBD1 or TRBD2 (6 bases each). This CDR3 has 16 residues. Trimming removed 4 bases from V and 3 bases from J, with 16 bases in between. The germline V gene encodes CDR1 MNHEY and CDR2 SMNVEV (reference sequence). This CDR3 is CASSWGAGLGKNIQYF. As DNA, the CDR3 is TGTGCCAGCAGTTGGGGGGCGGGGCTTGGCAAAAACATTCAGTACTTC.

This chain links TRBV11-2 with TRBJ2-7; TRBD2 matches at 14 bases. Trimming at V came to 5 bases and at J to 4 bases, leaving 10 bases not matched to a gene. This CDR3 comprises 17 residues. In germline, CDR1 is SGHAT, CDR2 FQNNGV. The CDR3 sequence: CASSPTMTSGRGYEQYF. The DNA of the CDR3 is TGTGCCAGCAGCCCGACAATGACTAGCGGGAGGGGGTACGAGCAGTACTTC.

This chain links TRBV5-8 with TRBJ1-5; the match to TRBD1 covers 8 bases. The CDR3 is 16 amino acids. The germline gives CDR1 SGHTS, CDR2 YDEGEE. V lost 4 bases, J lost 6 bases, and 12 bases stayed unmatched. CDR3 coding DNA: TGTGCCAGCAGCCGAACCGGGACAGGCAGCGGTCAGCCCCAGCATTTT. Protein product: CASSRTGTGSGQPQHF.

The V and J genes are TRBV27 and TRBJ1-2; unclear D gene. This CDR3 comprises 16 residues. Trimming pared 0 bases from V and 3 bases from J, leaving 14 bases between. Germline V lookup: CDR1 MNHEY, CDR2 SMNVEV (reference sequence). The CDR3 bases are TGTGCCAGCAGTTTATCGATCCACGACAACTACTATGGCTACACCTTC. Protein: CASSLSIHDNYYGYTF.

This clone has just a few counts. The CDR3 DNA follows: TGTGCCAGCACCCTGACAGGGGCCGGAGGCACTGAAGCTTTCTTT. This codes for CASTLTGAGGTEAFF. This chain uses TRBV28 with TRBJ1-1; 8 bases map to TRBD1. The germline gives CDR1 MDHEN, CDR2 SYDVKM. This CDR3 spans 15 amino acids. V dropped 7 bases and J dropped 4; count of bases not matched to a gene: 11.

The chain uses TRBV6-4 and TRBJ2-3; either TRBD1 or TRBD2 may fit D (5 bases each). The CDR3 extends over 15 amino acids. Germline-derived CDR1 and CDR2 are MRHNA and SNTAGT. Trimming pared 3 bases from V and 3 bases from J, leaving 13 bases between. Here the CDR3 reads CASSEVGGRTDTQYF. CDR3 nucleotides: TGTGCCAGCAGTGAAGTTGGGGGTCGGACAGATACGCAGTATTTT.